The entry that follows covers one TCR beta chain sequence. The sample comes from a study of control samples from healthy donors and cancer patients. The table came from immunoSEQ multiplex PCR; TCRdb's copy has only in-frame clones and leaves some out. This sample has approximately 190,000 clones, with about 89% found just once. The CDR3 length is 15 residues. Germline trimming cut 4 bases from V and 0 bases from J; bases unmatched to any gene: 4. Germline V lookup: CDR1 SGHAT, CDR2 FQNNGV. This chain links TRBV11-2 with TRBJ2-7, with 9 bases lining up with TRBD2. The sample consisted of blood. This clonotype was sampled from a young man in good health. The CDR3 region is CASSSKRGVSYEQYF. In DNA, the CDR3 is TGTGCCAGCAGCTCAAAGCGGGGGGTCTCCTACGAGCAGTACTTC.